The 26 T cell receptor beta chains in this list originate from one sample, sequenced in a study of Graves' ophthalmopathy and Graves' hyperthyroidism. The TCR beta CDR3 regions underwent amplification from RNA transcripts. HTBI primers primed a first-round RT-PCR, and a second-round multiplex PCR followed. TCRdb analysed the multiplex PCR reads with MiXCR anew, one entry per CDR3 protein. The sample has about 660,000 distinct CDR3 sequences, about 40% seen once. Sample: peripheral blood. Source of these receptors: an adult man with Graves' ophthalmopathy.

This clonotype came up many times. The chain combines TRBV2 with TRBJ2-6; no firm D call. Looked up from germline, CDR1 is SNHLY and CDR2 is FYNNEI. The V gene lost 6 bases and the J gene lost 2 bases, with 5 bases spanning the gap. The CDR3 runs to 13 residues. The CDR3 DNA is TGTGCCAGCAGGGGGACTGGGGCCAACGTCCTGACTTTC. Residues: CASRGTGANVLTF. Supplemented by reference TRBV2 and TRBJ2-6, the full variable domain reads EPEVTQTPSHQVTQMGQEVILRCVPISNHLYFYWYRQILGQKVEFLVSFYNNEISEKSEIFDDQFSVERPDGSNFTLKIRSTKLEDSAMYFCASRGTGANVLTFGAGSRLTVL.

The table lists this clonotype with a few counts. Written as DNA, the CDR3 is TGCGCCAGCAGCTTGGGTGCAGGGGGCAGGACTGAAGCTTTCTTT. Its translation: CASSLGAGGRTEAFF. The chain couples TRBV5-1 to TRBJ1-1, with 8 bases lining up with TRBD1. With V trimmed by 0 bases and J by 5 bases, 6 bases remained unmatched. CDR1 and CDR2 from the germline V gene are SGHRS and YFSETQ. CDR3 size: 15 residues. Based on the CDR3 plus reference TRBV5-1 and TRBJ1-1, the full variable domain is KAGVTQTPRYLIKTRGQQVTLSCSPISGHRSVSWYQQTPGQGLQFLFEYFSETQRNKGNFPGRFSGRQFSNSRSEMNVSTLELGDSALYLCASSLGAGGRTEAFFGQGTRLTVV.

About this clonotype: The junction shows a germline mismatch at one end, possibly a read error. CDR3 region: CASSYPGQGDYGYTF. The CDR3 DNA reads TGTGCCAGCAGTTACCCCGGACAGGGCGACTATGGCTACACCTTC. The V call is TRBV10-3, the J call TRBJ1-2; TRBD1 agrees at 8 bases. Per germline, CDR1 ENHRY and CDR2 SYGVKD. This CDR3 is 15 amino acids long.

V is TRBV10-3 and J is TRBJ1-1; possible D gene TRBD1, 5 bases. The CDR3 runs to 17 residues. Per the germline V gene, CDR1 is ENHRY and CDR2 is SYGVKD. Trimming took off 3 bases at V and 10 bases at J, with 27 bases between the two ends. In nucleotides, the CDR3 is TGTGCCATCAGTGACCCCAACGGGCCGCGGGGCAGGGAGGGAGCTTTCTTT. Protein product: CAISDPNGPRGREGAFF.

This clonotype was counted many times. The genes are TRBV24-1 and TRBJ2-2, with D possibly being TRBD1 (5 bases). V lost 7 bases to trimming and J lost 4 bases, with 9 bases between them. This CDR3 has 13 amino acids. The germline V gene has CDR1 KGHDR and CDR2 SFDVKD. The CDR3 bases are TGTGCCACCAGAAATCAGGGCACCGGGGAGCTGTTTTTT. Protein: CATRNQGTGELFF.

The chain recombines TRBV2 with TRBJ2-2, with D maybe TRBD1 (5 bases). The CDR3 covers 14 residues. Germline CDR1 reads SNHLY; CDR2 reads FYNNEI. Trimming shortened V by 3 bases and J by 2 bases, and 7 bases separated the two germline ends. CDR3 sequence (DNA): TGTGCCAGCAGTGACAGGGCAAACACCGGGGAGCTGTTTTTT. Translated, it gives CASSDRANTGELFF.

The gene calls are TRBV5-8 and TRBJ1-6; 7 bases match TRBD1. V lost 4 bases and J lost 0; bases outside the gene matches: 7. Germline assignment: CDR1 SGHTS and CDR2 YDEGEE. This CDR3 spans 17 amino acids. The CDR3 DNA is TGTGCCAGCAGCATCGCAGGGGGGAGCTCCTATAATTCACCCCTCCACTTT. It is translated as CASSIAGGSSYNSPLHF.

This clonotype has ten or more counts. V is TRBV7-9 and J is TRBJ1-1; 10 bases fit TRBD1. Germline-derived CDR1 and CDR2 are SEHNR and FQNEAQ (reference sequence). There are 15 residues in the CDR3. V shed 4 bases and J 1 base; nucleotides not matched to a gene: 3. The CDR3 nucleotides read TGTGCCAGCAGCTCGAGGGACAGGGGGAACACTGAAGCTTTCTTT. Translating gives CASSSRDRGNTEAFF.

This clonotype has a count of ten or more. The chain couples TRBV15 to TRBJ1-5, with 9 bases identical to TRBD1. Germline-derived CDR1 and CDR2 are LNHNV and YYDKDF (reference sequence). V dropped 3 bases and J dropped 4; count of bases not matched to a gene: 7. This CDR3 has 16 amino acids. The CDR3 DNA sequence: TGTGCCACCAGCAGTCGGACAGGGGCGCTAAATCAGCCCCAGCATTTT. It specifies CATSSRTGALNQPQHF.

This clonotype was seen more than once but under ten times. The rearrangement links TRBV5-5 to TRBJ1-2; a possible D gene is TRBD1 (5 bases). V gave up 6 bases and J gave up 0 bases, with 18 bases separating them. The CDR3 totals 16 residues. Germline V gene sequence: CDR1 SGHKS, CDR2 YYEKEE (reference sequence). The CDR3 nucleotides are TGTGCCAGCACCGTCACCGGGACCGCTGCTAACTATGGCTACACCTTC. It yields the protein CASTVTGTAANYGYTF.

The chain uses TRBV29-1 and TRBJ1-5; a weak D match, TRBD1 (5 bases). From germline, CDR1 is SQVTM and CDR2 ANQGSEA. There are 15 residues in the CDR3. V lost 0 bases and J 6 bases, leaving 15 bases between the germline ends. The CDR3 sequence: CSVEDSTQGGQPQHF. The CDR3 DNA is TGCAGCGTTGAAGATTCTACCCAGGGTGGTCAGCCCCAGCATTTT.

This rearrangement joins TRBV5-1 to TRBJ1-2; TRBD1 is a possible D gene (6 bases). The germline V gene has CDR1 SGHRS and CDR2 YFSETQ. The CDR3 covers 15 residues. V lost 4 bases and J lost 4, with 17 bases in between. For the CDR3, the DNA is TGCGCCAGCAGCCCCGGGACAAGTCGCCTCTATGGCTACACCTTC. This translates into CASSPGTSRLYGYTF.

The sample holds many counts of this clonotype. The junction does not match germline at one end; this may be a read error. This rearrangement joins TRBV12-3 or TRBV12-4 to TRBJ1-2; TRBD1 is a possible D gene (5 bases). CDR3 length equals 10 residues. CDR3: CASSPGTDGF. The DNA for the CDR3 is TGTGCCAGCAGTCCCGGGACGGACGGCTTC.

This chain uses TRBV29-1 with TRBJ1-3; 7 bases are shared with TRBD1. Per germline, CDR1 SQVTM and CDR2 ANQGSEA. CDR3 length: 14 amino acids. J gave up 7 bases and V 6 bases, and 12 bases lay outside the gene matches. In nucleotides, the CDR3 is TGCAGCGTAGATCCCTGGGGACAGAAGAACACCATATATTTT. Protein product: CSVDPWGQKNTIYF.

The chain couples TRBV10-3 to TRBJ1-5; 7 bases map to TRBD1. V trimming: 10 bases; J trimming: 2 bases; junction bases outside the gene matches: 8. This CDR3 is built from 14 residues. Germline CDR1 reads ENHRY; CDR2 reads SYGVKD. For the CDR3, the DNA is TGTGCCAGCTCCGACAGGGATGGCAATCAGCCCCAGCATTTT. This gives the protein CASSDRDGNQPQHF.

Worth noting for this clonotype: Compared with germline, one end of the junction differs, possibly owing to a read error. The V gene is TRBV25-1, the J gene TRBJ1-6; 8 bases align to TRBD1. Germline V gene data show CDR1 as MGHDK and CDR2 as SYGVNS. The CDR3 runs to 16 residues. CDR3 sequence: CACSARVQGANSPLHF. The DNA for the CDR3 is TGTGCCTGCAGTGCCAGGGTCCAGGGGGCGAATTCACCCCTCCACTTT.

Regarding this clonotype: A read error may be the cause here, since a much bigger clone is one base away. In this CDR3 the conserved last residue, phenylalanine or tryptophan, is missing, so a read error is likely. CDR3 residues: CASRRLTGELFS. The CDR3, as DNA: TGTGCCAGCAGGCGACTCACCGGGGAGCTGTTTTCT. The V and J genes are TRBV7-2 and TRBJ2-2; D gene ambiguous. Germline V gene data show CDR1 as SGHTA and CDR2 as FQGNSA. The V and J ends lost 6 bases and 4 bases respectively, with 6 bases between them. The CDR3 extends over 12 amino acids.

At least ten counts were recorded for this clonotype. The chain links TRBV14 to TRBJ2-5, with 7 bases that match TRBD1. The junction had 4 bases not matched to a gene; V was cut back by 6 bases and J by 3 bases. The length of the CDR3 is 13 residues. CDR1 SGHDN and CDR2 FVKESK come from the germline V gene. The CDR3 loop is CASRLGTEETQYF. The CDR3 DNA sequence: TGTGCCAGCAGGTTAGGGACAGAAGAGACCCAGTACTTC.

This clonotype was seen many times. The J gene is TRBJ2-6, the V gene TRBV24-1, with 7 bases lining up with TRBD1. V lost 4 bases, J lost 0 bases, and 8 bases stayed unmatched. In germline, CDR1 is KGHDR, CDR2 SFDVKD. The CDR3 is made up of 18 amino acids. CDR3 loop: CATSENRDSLSGANVLTF. For the CDR3, the DNA is TGTGCCACCAGTGAAAACCGGGACAGCCTCTCTGGGGCCAACGTCCTGACTTTC.

This clonotype appeared a few times. This may arise from a read error, as a much more abundant clone is one base away. The V and J genes are TRBV4-1 and TRBJ1-2; D gene uncertain. The V and J ends lost 2 bases and 12 bases respectively, with 13 bases between them. Germline V gene data show CDR1 as MGHRA and CDR2 as YSYEKL. There are 12 residues in the CDR3. The CDR3 nucleotides are TGCGCCAGCAGCCAAATTGGGGTCGGCCACACCTTC. This gives the protein CASSQIGVGHTF.

As regards this clonotype: At one of its ends the junction is not consistent with the germline gene, which may arise from a read error. The V call is TRBV29-1, the J call TRBJ1-2; no clear D. Germline V gene data show CDR1 as SQVTM and CDR2 as ANQGSEA. The CDR3 is made up of 11 amino acids. The CDR3 nucleotides are TGCAGCGATGAAACCGGATCGGGCTACACCTTC. This translates into CSDETGSGYTF.

This clonotype has only a few counts. The chain couples TRBV29-1 to TRBJ1-3; D is possibly TRBD1 (5 bases). Per germline, CDR1 SQVTM and CDR2 ANQGSEA. The CDR3 contains 12 residues. The V and J ends lost 6 bases and 8 bases respectively, with 14 bases between them. Here the CDR3 DNA reads TGCAGCGTCGGAAAGGGGCGATACACCATATATTTT. Protein product: CSVGKGRYTIYF.

This sequence joins TRBV10-3 and TRBJ2-5, with 10 bases aligning to TRBD1. Germline V gives CDR1 ENHRY, CDR2 SYGVKD. The CDR3 has 17 residues. V trimming: 5 bases; J trimming: 2 bases; junction bases outside the gene matches: 11. This CDR3 is CAISYIAGQGGQETQYF. The CDR3 DNA follows: TGTGCCATCAGTTACATTGCCGGACAGGGGGGACAAGAGACCCAGTACTTC.

The rearrangement uses TRBV2 and TRBJ1-6; 7 bases align to TRBD1. V was clipped by 5 bases and J by 6 bases; unmatched bases: 7. Germline V gene sequence: CDR1 SNHLY, CDR2 FYNNEI. This CDR3 spans 15 amino acids. The CDR3 protein is CASSNSGQTNSPLHF. CDR3 DNA sequence: TGTGCCAGCAGTAACTCGGGACAGACTAATTCACCCCTCCACTTT.

The chain has TRBV20-1 and TRBJ2-7; 10 nucleotides match TRBD2. CDR3 length equals 15 residues. Germline trimming cut 2 bases from V and 4 bases from J; bases unmatched to any gene: 8. Germline V CDR1 and CDR2: DFQATT, SNEGSKA (reference sequence). The DNA of the CDR3 is TGCAGTGCTAGACTTATAGCGGGGGGCACTTACGAGCAGTACTTC. As protein: CSARLIAGGTYEQYF.

The sample holds many counts of this clonotype. J is TRBJ2-7 and V is TRBV10-3; 10 bases match TRBD1. Looked up from germline, CDR1 is ENHRY and CDR2 is SYGVKD. CDR3 length: 16 residues. The V gene end was trimmed by 3 bases and the J gene end by 6 bases; junction bases not matched to a gene: 11. The chain's CDR3 is CAISDSRTGGGSEQYF. CDR3 nucleotides: TGTGCCATCAGTGACTCCCGGACAGGGGGAGGGTCCGAGCAGTACTTC.